Listed here is a single TCR beta chain. A much larger clone lies a single base off, so this may be a read error. Germline CDR1 is MNHEY and CDR2 is SVGAGI. The CDR3 length is 15 residues. Trimming shortened V by 1 base and J by 1 base, and 9 bases separated the two germline ends. The entry originates in a study of T cells in Graves' hyperthyroidism and ophthalmopathy. RNA transcripts yielded amplified TCR beta CDR3 regions. The HTBI primer set served for first-round RT-PCR of the TCR CDR3. TCRdb re-analysed the multiplex PCR reads in MiXCR, keeping a single row per CDR3 protein. The sample consists of about 600,000 distinct CDR3 sequences, more than 13% of them appearing once.

The TCR comes from a woman aged 18-35 years with Graves' ophthalmopathy. Sequenced input: blood. The chain carries TRBV6-5 and TRBJ2-3; D perhaps matches TRBD2 (5 bases). CDR3 in amino acids: CASSYLGSGTDTQYF. In nucleotides, the CDR3 is TGTGCCAGCAGTTACTTAGGGAGTGGCACAGATACGCAGTATTTT.